This TCR beta chain originates from a study of cytomegalovirus exposure and HLA in healthy donors. Primers for the PCR totalled 60 Vbeta and 13 Jbeta. The method was immunoSEQ multiplex PCR; TCRdb's version includes in-frame clones alone and lacks a portion of them. The sample holds over 100,000 clones. Study observations and caveats: Researchers reported in a later analysis that a missense DCLRE1C variant was tied to TCR beta V- and J-gene trimming. As was reported, the classifier diagnosed cytomegalovirus status with high specificity and sensitivity. Indistinguishable V segments such as TRBV6-2 and TRBV6-3 were excluded.

The length of the CDR3 is 14 residues. The trim removed 6 bases at V and 5 bases at J, leaving 8 bases unmatched. Germline lookup yields CDR1 MNHNY and CDR2 SVGAGI (reference sequence). Worth noting for this clone: Its antigen is not identified.

This receptor was identified in a young man in good health and CMV-seronegative. This rearrangement joins TRBV6-6 to TRBJ2-3; the match to TRBD1 covers 7 bases. Sequenced: PBMCs. CDR3 nucleotides: TGTGCCAGCAGCCGGGACAGCGTTGAAGATACGCAGTATTTT. Its protein product is CASSRDSVEDTQYF.